A single sample is the source of the 21 T cell receptor beta chains below, sequenced in a study of T cells after yellow fever vaccination. Via MiXCR, TCRdb re-called the 5' RACE reads, giving one row per CDR3 protein. This sample carries about 360,000 distinct CDR3 sequences, 6.2% of them seen once, and the ten largest clones take 14% to 15%. The sample in question was PBMCs, obtained 5 days after the yellow fever booster vaccination. The receptors derive from a man aged 25-45 years who received the YFV17D yellow fever vaccine.

This clonotype was observed a handful of times. The J gene is TRBJ1-6, the V gene TRBV12-5; D is uncertain. Trimming removed 5 bases from V and 4 bases from J, with 9 bases in between. CDR3 size: 14 residues. In germline, CDR1 is LGHNT, CDR2 FRNRAP. CDR3 sequence: CASGPSGYNSPLHF. The CDR3 DNA is TGTGCTAGTGGTCCGAGTGGTTATAATTCACCCCTCCACTTT.

This clonotype was counted between two and nine times. J is TRBJ1-1 and V is TRBV6-1; D is possibly TRBD1 (5 bases). CDR3 size: 14 residues. The germline gives CDR1 MNHNS, CDR2 SASEGT. The V end was cut by 7 bases, the J end by 1 base, with 13 bases between. The chain's CDR3 is CASTRAHGNTEAFF. For the CDR3, the DNA is TGTGCCAGCACCAGGGCCCATGGGAACACTGAAGCTTTCTTT.

This clonotype was found a few times. The chain has TRBV3-1 and TRBJ2-1; TRBD2 matches 10 bases. The CDR3 is 16 amino acids. The V and J ends lost 0 bases and 10 bases, in that order; junction bases with no gene match: 9. Germline V gene lookup returns CDR1 LGHDT and CDR2 YNNKEL (reference sequence). CDR3 sequence: CASSQDLASGSEEQFF. Written as DNA, the CDR3 is TGTGCCAGCAGCCAAGATTTGGCTAGCGGGAGTGAGGAGCAGTTCTTC.

The rearrangement links TRBV4-2 to TRBJ1-5; the D gene is possibly TRBD1 (6 bases). Per germline, CDR1 LGHNA and CDR2 YNFKEQ. Trimming took 0 bases from V and 4 from J, leaving 13 bases between them. This CDR3 has 16 amino acids. The CDR3, as DNA: TGTGCCAGCAGCCAAGATCCAGGGGCCTCTAATCAGCCCCAGCATTTT. Amino acid sequence: CASSQDPGASNQPQHF.

This clonotype was recorded a few times. The chain recombines TRBV7-2 with TRBJ2-5; D is unclear. Between the trimmed V and J ends, which lost 5 bases and 4 bases, there was a span of 11 bases. CDR1 and CDR2 (germline): SGHTA, FQGNSA. The CDR3 covers 13 residues. CDR3 bases: TGTGCCAGCAGCCCCACCTGGACAGAGACCCAGTACTTC. Amino acids: CASSPTWTETQYF.

This clonotype was picked up a small number of times. The CDR3: CASSLADGGQYF. The CDR3, as DNA: TGCGCCAGCAGCCTAGCGGATGGGGGGCAGTACTTC. This chain links TRBV5-1 with TRBJ2-7; 7 positions agree with TRBD2. The V gene's germline CDR1 is SGHRS and CDR2 YFSETQ. The junction had 7 bases not matched to a gene; V was cut back by 4 bases and J by 9 bases. The CDR3 is 12 residues long.

The chain combines TRBV7-3 with TRBJ2-3, with 9 bases lining up with TRBD2. The CDR3 is made up of 18 amino acids. J gave up 0 bases and V 2 bases, and 9 bases lay outside the gene matches. Germline V gives CDR1 SGHTA, CDR2 FQGTGA. The CDR3 DNA follows: TGTGCCAGCAGCTTATGGGGTGCGGGAGGGCCCAGCACAGATACGCAGTATTTT. It is translated as CASSLWGAGGPSTDTQYF.

The chain recombines TRBV5-4 with TRBJ2-3, with D hard to call. CDR1 and CDR2 from the germline V gene are SGHNT and YYREEE (reference sequence). CDR3 size: 12 residues. The V gene lost 3 bases and the J gene lost 6 bases, with 8 bases spanning the gap. Here the CDR3 reads CASSSQWDTQYF. The CDR3 bases are TGTGCCAGCAGCTCGCAATGGGATACGCAGTATTTT.

This clonotype has only a few counts. V usage is TRBV18 and J usage is TRBJ2-2, with D possibly TRBD2 on 5 matching bases. V lost 6 bases, J lost 6 bases, and 11 bases lay in between. The CDR3 has 13 residues. The germline gives CDR1 KGHSH, CDR2 LQKENI. The CDR3 DNA reads as TGTGCCAGCTCGCCAAGGGAGTCCGGGGAGCTGTTTTTT. Its protein is CASSPRESGELFF.

The gene calls are TRBV18 and TRBJ2-7; possibly TRBD2 for D (6 bases). CDR1 and CDR2 from the germline V gene are KGHSH and LQKENI. Trimming removed 3 bases at V and 5 bases at J, with 8 bases between. The CDR3 spans 12 residues. The CDR3 here is CASSPAGHEQYF. CDR3 DNA: TGTGCCAGCTCACCCGCGGGGCACGAGCAGTACTTC.

This clonotype was seen a few times. This sequence joins TRBV29-1 and TRBJ2-1; D unclear. The CDR3 spans 11 residues. Germline V CDR1 and CDR2: SQVTM, ANQGSEA. The V end was cut by 7 bases, the J end by 4 bases, with 8 bases between. DNA of the CDR3: TGCAGCGCCGCCTTGTACAATGAGCAGTTCTTC. The encoded protein is CSAALYNEQFF.

This clonotype has a count of ten or more. V gene TRBV10-3 combines with J gene TRBJ2-1; 10 nucleotides align to TRBD2. CDR3 length: 13 amino acids. The germline CDR1 and CDR2 sequences are ENHRY and SYGVKD. V trimming: 8 bases; J trimming: 5 bases; junction bases outside the gene matches: 3. The CDR3 sequence is CAIRSGGDNEQFF. CDR3 nucleotides: TGTGCCATCCGAAGCGGGGGGGACAATGAGCAGTTCTTC.

The table lists this clonotype with many counts. The chain has TRBV20-1 and TRBJ2-3; 10 bases line up with TRBD1. From germline, CDR1 is DFQATT and CDR2 SNEGSKA (reference sequence). Trimming took 6 bases from V and 6 from J; bases not matched to a gene: 9. This CDR3 has 14 amino acids. This CDR3 is CSAPRDRGLDTQYF. The CDR3, as DNA: TGCAGTGCGCCCCGGGACAGGGGTTTGGATACGCAGTATTTT.

The V gene is TRBV12-3 or TRBV12-4, the J gene TRBJ2-7; 10 bases fit TRBD1. Trimming removed 3 bases from V and 1 base from J; junction bases left unmatched: 3. The CDR3 contains 15 residues. The CDR3 DNA is TGTGCCAGCAGTTTCCGACAGGGGGCTTCCTACGAGCAGTACTTC. It translates to CASSFRQGASYEQYF.

This clonotype occurred many times. The gene calls are TRBV12-3 or TRBV12-4 and TRBJ2-2; TRBD2 might be the D (6 bases). The germline V and J ends were trimmed by 1 base and 6 bases, with 18 bases remaining between them. The CDR3 spans 17 residues. The CDR3 nucleotides are TGTGCCAGCAGTTTAGGCGCGGCGGGGTGGGGCTCCGGGGAGCTGTTTTTT. Its translation: CASSLGAAGWGSGELFF.

This clonotype was detected ten times or more. The rearrangement joins TRBV7-2 to TRBJ1-2; TRBD1 aligns across 7 bases. J gave up 1 base and V 4 bases, and 12 bases lay outside the gene matches. This CDR3 has 17 amino acids. The germline gives CDR1 SGHTA, CDR2 FQGNSA. CDR3 amino acids: CASSSGTARTRNYGYTF. CDR3 DNA sequence: TGTGCCAGCAGCTCCGGGACAGCCCGAACCCGTAACTATGGCTACACCTTC.

This clonotype was seen a handful of times. The chain joins TRBV12-3 or TRBV12-4 to TRBJ2-3, with 12 bases identical to TRBD2. V dropped 6 bases and J dropped 2; count of bases not matched to a gene: 12. This CDR3 contains 18 residues. This CDR3 is CASSPSRLAGGYTDTQYF. CDR3 nucleotides: TGTGCCAGCAGCCCTAGCCGTCTAGCGGGAGGGTACACAGATACGCAGTATTTT.

This clonotype has a count of ten or more. V gene TRBV18 combines with J gene TRBJ1-1, with D maybe TRBD1 (5 bases). The V end was cut by 6 bases, the J end by 5 bases, with 13 bases between. CDR1 and CDR2 from the germline V gene are KGHSH and LQKENI. There are 13 residues in the CDR3. The DNA for the CDR3 is TGTGCCAGCTCCGGGTCGAAGGGGACTGAAGCTTTCTTT. It yields the protein CASSGSKGTEAFF. The full variable domain, with the rest looked up from reference TRBV18 and TRBJ1-1, is NAGVMQNPRHLVRRRGQEARLRCSPMKGHSHVYWYRQLPEEGLKFMVYLQKENIIDESGMPKERFSAEFPKEGPSILRIQQVVRGDSAAYFCASSGSKGTEAFFGQGTRLTVV.

This clonotype was recorded many times. The germline gene is not matched at one end of the junction; a read error may be the cause. The chain employs TRBV5-6 and TRBJ2-7, with 12 positions matching TRBD2. The CDR3 has 12 residues. Germline V gene data show CDR1 as SGHDT and CDR2 as YYEEEE. CDR3 amino acids: CASSRLAGAPSF. The CDR3 DNA follows: TGTGCCAGCAGCAGACTAGCGGGAGCGCCTTCCTTC.

This clonotype was seen a handful of times. The rearrangement joins TRBV29-1 to TRBJ1-2; D may be TRBD1 (6 bases). This CDR3 region has 13 residues. Per germline, CDR1 SQVTM and CDR2 ANQGSEA. The V end was cut by 7 bases, the J end by 4 bases, with 16 bases between. The CDR3 loop reads CSARTEGIYGYTF. CDR3 coding DNA: TGCAGCGCTCGGACAGAAGGAATCTATGGCTACACCTTC.

This clonotype was detected many times. The chain is built from TRBV5-1 and TRBJ2-7; 8 nucleotides line up with TRBD2. The ends lost 2 bases at V and 3 bases at J; junction bases unmatched: 4. CDR3 length equals 14 residues. CDR1 and CDR2 from the germline V gene are SGHRS and YFSETQ. For the CDR3, the DNA is TGCGCCAGCAGCTTTACTAGCGGTAACTACGAGCAGTACTTC. Translated, it gives CASSFTSGNYEQYF.